These 2 T cell receptor beta chains share one sample of origin, sequenced in a study of cytomegalovirus exposure and HLA in healthy donors. The protocol was immunoSEQ multiplex PCR, while the TCRdb copy is restricted to in-frame clones and leaves out a portion. The repertoire holds 150,000 to 200,000 clones, with around 80% as singletons. Sequenced: PBMCs. The origin of the receptors is a woman younger than 45 in good health and CMV-seronegative.

This chain connects TRBV5-4 to TRBJ2-5; 9 bases fit TRBD2. Unmatched junction bases numbered 4, after V lost 2 bases and J lost 2 bases. The CDR3 length is 15 residues. Per the germline V gene, CDR1 is SGHNT and CDR2 is YYREEE (reference sequence). Here the CDR3 reads CASSFPLAGQETQYF. CDR3 in DNA: TGTGCCAGCAGCTTTCCCCTAGCGGGGCAAGAGACCCAGTACTTC.

The rearrangement uses TRBV6-6 and TRBJ2-7; 9 bases line up with TRBD1. V lost 10 bases to trimming and J lost 4 bases; unmatched junction nucleotides: 8. Germline CDR1 reads MNHNY; CDR2 reads SVGAGI (reference sequence). The CDR3 contains 13 residues. The CDR3 reads CATQQGAGYEQYF. The DNA for the CDR3 is TGTGCCACCCAACAGGGGGCGGGTTACGAGCAGTACTTC.